This T cell receptor (beta chain) was recovered during a study of blood T cell repertoires in COVID-19. At the level of the study: Material from acute and convalescent COVID-19 was sourced from the United States, Italy and Spain. PBMCs, B-cell-depleted T cells, or T cells were the source of the cDNA or gDNA that made up the material.

This CDR3 is 17 amino acids long. The V gene's germline CDR1 is MDHEN and CDR2 SYDVKM. V lost 4 bases and J lost 1; bases outside the gene matches: 5. Authors' data handling: Reference gene primer amplification gave nucleated cell count estimates. Generated by immunoSEQ multiplex PCR, the TCRdb table keeps only in-frame clones and is missing some. Clonal size and the V and J genes are those of that table, whereas D and trimming came from the DNA. The sample carries 250,000 to 350,000 clones, roughly 90% recorded once. Sequencing used peripheral blood. This TCR derives from a woman aged 40-49 years who had recovered from COVID-19. This chain links TRBV28 with TRBJ2-2, with 11 bases fitting TRBD2. The CDR3 loop reads CASSSPLAGGNTGELFF. The CDR3 region has the DNA TGTGCCAGCAGTTCACCTCTAGCGGGAGGGAACACCGGGGAGCTGTTTTTT.